This entry lists 5 T cell receptor beta chains sequenced from one sample in a study of T cells of healthy individuals. MiXCR, applied by TCRdb to the 5' RACE reads, yields one record per CDR3 protein. The sample holds 55,000 to 65,000 distinct CDR3 sequences, around 15% seen once. The receptors stem from a human donor in good health.

This clonotype was seen more than once but under ten times. The V gene is TRBV11-1, the J gene TRBJ2-5; 8 nucleotides align to TRBD2. This CDR3 comprises 16 residues. Germline-derived CDR1 and CDR2 are SGHAT and FQDESV (reference sequence). V was pared by 5 bases and J by 0 bases, with 8 bases of the junction left unmatched. The CDR3 loop is CASSPRAGGYQETQYF. DNA for the CDR3: TGTGCCAGCAGCCCCCGGGCGGGAGGATACCAAGAGACCCAGTACTTC. The variable domain in full, with the rest retrieved from reference TRBV11-1 and TRBJ2-5, is EAEVAQSPRYKITEKSQAVAFWCDPISGHATLYWYRQILGQGPELLVQFQDESVVDDSQLPKDRFSAERLKGVDSTLKIQPAELGDSAMYLCASSPRAGGYQETQYFGPGTRLLVL.

The V and J genes are TRBV11-2 and TRBJ2-1; TRBD1 aligns across 9 bases. Germline V gene data show CDR1 as SGHAT and CDR2 as FQNNGV. J gave up 3 bases and V 6 bases, and 12 bases lay outside the gene matches. This CDR3 is 17 amino acids long. The DNA of the CDR3 is TGTGCCAGCAGTCCCGGAGTAGGGACAGGGTACTACAATGAGCAGTTCTTC. Amino acids: CASSPGVGTGYYNEQFF.

This clonotype was seen a handful of times. The chain is built from TRBV5-1 and TRBJ2-7, with D hard to call. V gave up 0 bases and J gave up 6 bases, with 7 bases separating them. This CDR3 is 12 amino acids long. Germline CDR1 reads SGHRS; CDR2 reads YFSETQ. CDR3 sequence: CASSLVSGEQYF. CDR3 in DNA: TGCGCCAGCAGCTTGGTGTCGGGCGAGCAGTACTTC.

The V gene is TRBV12-3 or TRBV12-4, the J gene TRBJ2-3; D tentatively reads TRBD1 or TRBD2 (6 bases each). The CDR3 is 15 amino acids. V was shortened by 3 bases and J by 0 bases, with 10 bases between the two germline ends. The CDR3 loop reads CASSLGAGSTDTQYF. DNA for the CDR3: TGTGCCAGCAGTTTGGGGGCGGGGAGCACAGATACGCAGTATTTT.

The V call is TRBV29-1, the J call TRBJ1-4; D ambiguous. Trimming removed 7 bases from V and 4 bases from J, with 13 bases in between. CDR3 size: 13 residues. The germline V gene has CDR1 SQVTM and CDR2 ANQGSEA. The CDR3 coding sequence is TGCAGCGCCAGACCATCATTTAATGAAAAACTGTTTTTT. It is translated as CSARPSFNEKLFF. The variable domain in full, completed from reference TRBV29-1 and TRBJ1-4, reads SAVISQKPSRDICQRGTSLTIQCQVDSQVTMMFWYRQQPGQSLTLIATANQGSEATYESGFVIDKFPISRPNLTFSTLTVSNMSPEDSSIYLCSARPSFNEKLFFGSGTQLSVL.